This T cell receptor beta chain was obtained from a study of blood T cells in healthy people across ages. Through a sample-barcoded 5' primer and a J-beta primer mix, a second PCR was run for 7 to 11 cycles. TCRdb itself ran the 5' RACE reads through MiXCR, one entry per CDR3 protein. The sample lists hundreds of thousands of distinct CDR3 sequences, roughly half seen once, with over 40% in the top ten. Germline V gene lookup returns CDR1 SGHRS and CDR2 YFSETQ. The CDR3 covers 16 residues. V lost 2 bases, J lost 0 bases, and 15 bases lay in between. General study results and limits: As age increased, TCR beta diversity per million T cells fell in a roughly linear fashion.

The table lists this clonotype with many counts. Its antigen is unknown. The chain is built from TRBV5-1 and TRBJ2-7, with a possible D match to TRBD1 (6 bases). Source material: blood. This TCR came from a man aged 55 to 70 in good health. For the CDR3, the DNA is TGCGCCAGCAGCTTCCGGGACACATCGAGCTCCTACGAGCAGTACTTC. This codes for CASSFRDTSSSYEQYF. Full variable domain (rest looked up from reference TRBV5-1 and TRBJ2-7): KAGVTQTPRYLIKTRGQQVTLSCSPISGHRSVSWYQQTPGQGLQFLFEYFSETQRNKGNFPGRFSGRQFSNSRSEMNVSTLELGDSALYLCASSFRDTSSSYEQYFGPGTRLTVT.